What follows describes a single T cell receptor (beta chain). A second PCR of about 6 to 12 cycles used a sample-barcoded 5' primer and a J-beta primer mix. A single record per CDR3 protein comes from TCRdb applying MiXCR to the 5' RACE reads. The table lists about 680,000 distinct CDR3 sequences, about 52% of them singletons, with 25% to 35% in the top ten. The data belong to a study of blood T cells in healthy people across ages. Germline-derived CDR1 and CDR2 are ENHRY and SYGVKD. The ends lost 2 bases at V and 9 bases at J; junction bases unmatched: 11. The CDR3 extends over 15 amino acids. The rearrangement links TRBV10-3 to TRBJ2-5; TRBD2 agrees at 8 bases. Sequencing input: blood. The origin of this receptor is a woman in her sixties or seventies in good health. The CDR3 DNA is TGTGCCATCAGTGAGCTTACTAGCGGCTCCGGGGCCCAGTACTTC. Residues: CAISELTSGSGAQYF.